This T cell receptor beta chain was recorded in a study of blood T cell repertoires in COVID-19. CDR1 SNHLY and CDR2 FYNNEI come from the germline V gene. Trimming left V 3 bases short and J 12 bases short, with 18 bases between. The CDR3 covers 15 residues. TCRdb's copy holds only in-frame clones and misses some; the assay was immunoSEQ multiplex PCR. Of 280,000 or so clones in the sample, approximately 81% were seen once. The chain combines TRBV2 with TRBJ1-6; possible D gene TRBD1, 6 bases. Sample: PBMCs or T cells enriched from blood (not recorded which). The clonotype comes from a woman aged 45-65 years who had recovered from COVID-19. This CDR3 is CASSDQGSGYGPLHF. DNA of the CDR3: TGTGCCAGCAGTGACCAGGGGTCGGGGTATGGACCCCTCCACTTT. Based on the CDR3 plus reference TRBV2 and TRBJ1-6, the full variable domain is EPEVTQTPSHQVTQMGQEVILRCVPISNHLYFYWYRQILGQKVEFLVSFYNNEISEKSEIFDDQFSVERPDGSNFTLKIRSTKLEDSAMYFCASSDQGSGYGPLHFGNGTRLTVT.